What follows describes a single T cell receptor beta chain. Antigen unknown. The germline gives CDR1 KGHSH, CDR2 LQKENI. J gave up 7 bases and V 2 bases, and 5 bases lay outside the gene matches. CDR3 length: 15 amino acids. The repertoire was sequenced with immunoSEQ multiplex PCR; TCRdb's copy has only in-frame clones and lacks some. The table has roughly 68,000 clones, roughly 71% seen once. The sample belongs to a study of a mutant IDH1 vaccine in newly diagnosed glioma. Study at large: Earlier care involved radiotherapy, temozolomide, or both, and the majority received both.

Documented time point: week 35, safety follow-up. The study gave 300 ug of mutant IDH1 20-mer peptide per vaccine dose, with topical imiquimod. The material sequenced was PBMCs, taken from a glioma patient whose treatment included an IDH1 peptide vaccine. The receptor was derived from a man aged 45 to 65 with glioma. The V and J genes are TRBV18 and TRBJ2-7; 13 bases match TRBD2. Here the CDR3 DNA reads TGTGCCAGCTCACCAATGGGGACTAGCGGGGCAGAGCAGTACTTC. It is translated as CASSPMGTSGAEQYF.